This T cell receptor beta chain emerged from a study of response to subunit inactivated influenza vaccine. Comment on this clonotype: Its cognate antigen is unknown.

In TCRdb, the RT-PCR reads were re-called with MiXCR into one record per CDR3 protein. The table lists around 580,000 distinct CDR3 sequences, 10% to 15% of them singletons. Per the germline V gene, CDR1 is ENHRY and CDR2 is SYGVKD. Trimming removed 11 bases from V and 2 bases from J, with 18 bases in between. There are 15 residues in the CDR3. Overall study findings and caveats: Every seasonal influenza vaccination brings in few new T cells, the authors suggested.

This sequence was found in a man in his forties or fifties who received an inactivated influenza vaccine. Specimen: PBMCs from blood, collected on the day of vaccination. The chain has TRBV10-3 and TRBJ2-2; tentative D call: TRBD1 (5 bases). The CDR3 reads CASSYRQGNTGELFF. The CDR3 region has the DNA TGTGCCTCCTCCTACCGGCAGGGCAACACCGGGGAGCTGTTTTTT.